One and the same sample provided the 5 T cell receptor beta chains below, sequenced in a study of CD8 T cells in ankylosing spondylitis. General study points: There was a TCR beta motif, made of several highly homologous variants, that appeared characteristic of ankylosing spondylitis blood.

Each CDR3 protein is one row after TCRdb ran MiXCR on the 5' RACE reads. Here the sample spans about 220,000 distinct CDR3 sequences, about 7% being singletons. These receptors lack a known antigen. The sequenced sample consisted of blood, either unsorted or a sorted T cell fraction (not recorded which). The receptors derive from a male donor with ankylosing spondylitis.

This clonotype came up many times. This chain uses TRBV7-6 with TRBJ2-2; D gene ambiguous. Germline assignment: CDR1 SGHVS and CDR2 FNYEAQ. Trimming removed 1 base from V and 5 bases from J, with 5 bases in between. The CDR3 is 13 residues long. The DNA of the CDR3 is TGTGCCAGCAGCTTAGGTGAAACCGGGGAGCTGTTTTTT. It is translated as CASSLGETGELFF.

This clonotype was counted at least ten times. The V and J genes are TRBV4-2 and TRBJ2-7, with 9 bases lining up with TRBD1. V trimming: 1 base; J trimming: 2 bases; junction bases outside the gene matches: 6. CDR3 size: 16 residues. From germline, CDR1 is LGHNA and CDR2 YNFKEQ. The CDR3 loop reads CASSQGTGEKAYEQYF. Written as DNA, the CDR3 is TGTGCCAGCAGCCAAGGGACAGGGGAGAAGGCCTACGAGCAGTACTTC.

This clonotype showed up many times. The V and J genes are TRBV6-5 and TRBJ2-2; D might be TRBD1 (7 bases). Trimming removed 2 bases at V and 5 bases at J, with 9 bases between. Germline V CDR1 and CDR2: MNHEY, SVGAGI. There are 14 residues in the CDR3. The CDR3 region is CASSYPGGTGELFF. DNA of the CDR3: TGTGCCAGCAGTTACCCAGGGGGGACCGGGGAGCTGTTTTTT.

DNA for the CDR3: TGCGCCAGCAGCCAAGGGACTAGCGGGCCCACAGATACGCAGTATTTT. Encoded protein: CASSQGTSGPTDTQYF. The chain couples TRBV4-3 to TRBJ2-3, with 11 nucleotides matching TRBD2. Per the germline V gene, CDR1 is LGHNA and CDR2 is YSLEER. After removal of 1 base from V and 2 bases from J, the junction contained 2 bases not matched to a gene. The CDR3 is made up of 16 amino acids.

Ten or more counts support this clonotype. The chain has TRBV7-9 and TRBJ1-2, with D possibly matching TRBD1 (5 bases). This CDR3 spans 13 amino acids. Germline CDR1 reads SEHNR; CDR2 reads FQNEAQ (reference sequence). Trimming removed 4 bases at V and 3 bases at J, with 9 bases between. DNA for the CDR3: TGTGCCAGCAGCTCAGGGTTGGACTATGGCTACACCTTC. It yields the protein CASSSGLDYGYTF.